This TCR beta chain appears in the sequencing data of a study of response to subunit inactivated influenza vaccine. The CDR3 has 15 residues. Germline V CDR1 and CDR2: LNHNV, YYDKDF (reference sequence). Trimming left V 0 bases short and J 0 bases short, with 8 bases between. Turning to this clonotype: Its antigen is unknown.

Findings of the study overall: Every seasonal influenza vaccination brings in few new T cells, the authors suggested.

Using its own MiXCR run on the RT-PCR reads, TCRdb lists one record per CDR3 protein. The sample contains approximately 500,000 distinct CDR3 sequences, under 15% of which appear only once. This specimen was PBMCs from blood, taken more than 35 days after vaccination. V is TRBV15 and J is TRBJ2-5; D is undetermined. This clonotype originated in a man aged 50 to 60 who received an inactivated influenza vaccine. In DNA form, the CDR3 reads TGTGCCACCAGCAGAGATAACACCAACCAAGAGACCCAGTACTTC. Translated, it gives CATSRDNTNQETQYF.